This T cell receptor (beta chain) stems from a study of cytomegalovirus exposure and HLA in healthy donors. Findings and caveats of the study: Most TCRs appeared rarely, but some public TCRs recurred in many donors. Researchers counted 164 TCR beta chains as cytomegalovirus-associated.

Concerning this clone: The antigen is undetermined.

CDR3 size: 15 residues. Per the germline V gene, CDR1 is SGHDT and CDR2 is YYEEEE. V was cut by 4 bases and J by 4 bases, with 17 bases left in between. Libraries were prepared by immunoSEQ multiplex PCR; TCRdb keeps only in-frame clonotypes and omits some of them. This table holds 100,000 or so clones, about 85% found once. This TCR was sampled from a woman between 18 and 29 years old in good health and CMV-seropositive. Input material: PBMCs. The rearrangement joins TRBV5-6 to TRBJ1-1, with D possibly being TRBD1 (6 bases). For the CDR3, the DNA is TGTGCCAGCAGCCCGGTGGGGGGAGGGGGCACTGAAGCTTTCTTT. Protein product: CASSPVGGGGTEAFF.